A selection of T cell receptor beta chains follows, all from one sample in a study of shared clonotypes between healthy human individuals. Generated by immunoSEQ multiplex PCR, the TCRdb table keeps only in-frame clones and is missing some. Among some 1.5 million clones, around 95% were seen once, and the ten largest hold over 1%. The sequencing sample was made of naive CD4+ T cells sorted from blood. These receptors all stem from a man aged 25 to 40 in good health. Each CDR3 is given with its conserved first and last residue. The order of the fields is D gene, clone size, J gene, V gene, CDR3 DNA, CDR3 protein. A D gene is named only where the DNA matches it firmly. Size values are once, few and many counts, or a class for expanded clones, and some rows have none.

D: NA
size: once
J: TRBJ2-4
V: TRBV5-1
DNA: TGCGCCAGCAGCTTGGTTGTCGGGAGACGGGACATTCAGTACTTC
CDR3: CASSLVVGRRDIQYF

D: NA
size: NA
J: TRBJ1-2
V: TRBV6-5
DNA: TGTGCCAGCAGTTTGCGGGGAGGAGGCGGCTACACCTTC
CDR3: CASSLRGGGGYTF

D: TRBD1
size: NA
J: TRBJ1-1
V: TRBV19
DNA: TGTGCCAGTAGTATAGTTAGGGACAGCACTGAAGCTTTCTTT
CDR3: CASSIVRDSTEAFF

D: NA
size: NA
J: TRBJ1-4
V: TRBV5-4
DNA: TGTGCCAGCAGCCCCTCTACGGAGGAAGGGGAGGGAAAACTGTTTTTT
CDR3: CASSPSTEEGEGKLFF

D: NA
size: NA
J: TRBJ2-4
V: TRBV2
DNA: TGTGCCAGCAGTGATTTGAGGGGAGCCAAAAACATTCAGTACTTC
CDR3: CASSDLRGAKNIQYF

D: NA
size: NA
J: TRBJ2-1
V: TRBV5-4
DNA: TGTGCCAGCAGCTTGGCCGGACTCCATGAGCAGTTCTTC
CDR3: CASSLAGLHEQFF

D: NA
size: NA
J: TRBJ2-5
V: TRBV7-6
DNA: TGTGCCAGCAGCTTAGGTCTTTTCGTGGGGCCACCCGAAGAGACCCAGTACTTC
CDR3: CASSLGLFVGPPEETQYF

D: NA
size: NA
J: TRBJ2-3
V: TRBV18
DNA: TGTGCCAGCTCACCGGTCTTGGGGGCGCTCACAGATACGCAGTATTTT
CDR3: CASSPVLGALTDTQYF

D: NA
size: NA
J: TRBJ1-5
V: TRBV21-1
DNA: TGTGCCAGCAGCTTCGCCCGAGACAGGGGTTACTCCCAGGCCAATCAGCCCCAGCATTTT
CDR3: CASSFARDRGYSQANQPQHF

D: NA
size: NA
J: TRBJ2-4
V: TRBV15
DNA: TGTGCCACCAGCAGAGATATGGTGGCAAACATTCAGTACTTC
CDR3: CATSRDMVANIQYF

D: TRBD2
size: NA
J: TRBJ2-3
V: TRBV2
DNA: TGTGCCAGCAACGCCGGGACTAGATCAGATACGCAGTATTTT
CDR3: CASNAGTRSDTQYF

D: NA
size: NA
J: TRBJ1-1
V: TRBV7-9
DNA: TGTGCCAGCAGCTTTGACCGGGAGCGCACTGAAGCTTTCTTT
CDR3: CASSFDRERTEAFF

D: NA
size: once
J: TRBJ2-2
V: TRBV20-1
DNA: TGCAGTGCTAGAGGCCGGGAGCTGTTTTTT
CDR3: CSARGRELFF

D: TRBD1
size: NA
J: TRBJ2-7
V: TRBV6-5
DNA: TGTGCCAGCAGTAAACCGGGACAGGGGGTTTACGAGCAGTACTTC
CDR3: CASSKPGQGVYEQYF

D: TRBD1
size: NA
J: TRBJ2-7
V: TRBV10-1
DNA: TGCGCCAGCAGTGAGGGGACAGGGAGGGAAGGCTACGAGCAGTACTTC
CDR3: CASSEGTGREGYEQYF

D: TRBD1
size: NA
J: TRBJ2-6
V: TRBV6-1
DNA: TGTGCCAGCAGTGCCCTCGCAGGGGGCGCAACGGTTGGGGCCAACGTCCTGACTTTC
CDR3: CASSALAGGATVGANVLTF

D: TRBD1
size: NA
J: TRBJ2-5
V: TRBV18
DNA: TGTGCCAGCTCACCACTCGGACAGGGAGAGACCCAGTACTTC
CDR3: CASSPLGQGETQYF

D: NA
size: once
J: TRBJ1-4
V: TRBV5-1
DNA: TGCGCCAGCAGCTTGGCGGGGTCGGATCAGGGAAAACTGTTTTTT
CDR3: CASSLAGSDQGKLFF

D: TRBD1
size: NA
J: TRBJ2-3
V: TRBV11-3
DNA: TGTGCCAGCAGCTTAGGTCGGGGGACAGGGGGCACAGATACGCAGTATTTT
CDR3: CASSLGRGTGGTDTQYF

D: NA
size: few
J: TRBJ1-2
V: TRBV10-3
DNA: TGTGCCATCAGTTCCTCACCGGGAAACTATGGCTACACCTTC
CDR3: CAISSSPGNYGYTF

D: NA
size: NA
J: TRBJ2-7
V: TRBV18
DNA: TGTGCCAGCTCAGGGCCCAACTCCTACGAGCAGTACTTC
CDR3: CASSGPNSYEQYF

D: TRBD2
size: NA
J: TRBJ2-7
V: TRBV5-6
DNA: TGTGCCAGCAGCTTTACATGGGGGGGATCCTACGAGCAGTACTTC
CDR3: CASSFTWGGSYEQYF

D: NA
size: NA
J: TRBJ2-7
V: TRBV25-1
DNA: TGTGCCAGCAGCGGGACTCCTTACGAGCAGTACTTC
CDR3: CASSGTPYEQYF

D: NA
size: NA
J: TRBJ1-2
V: TRBV18
DNA: TGTGCCAGCTCACCGAAGAGTGACTATGGCTACACCTTC
CDR3: CASSPKSDYGYTF

D: NA
size: NA
J: TRBJ2-7
V: TRBV6-5
DNA: TGTGCCAGCAGTTCCACAGGGACCTACGAGCAGTACTTC
CDR3: CASSSTGTYEQYF

D: TRBD1
size: NA
J: TRBJ1-1
V: TRBV6-5
DNA: TGTGCCAGCGGTAAGCCCGAGGACAGGGCCGATGAAGCTTTCTTT
CDR3: CASGKPEDRADEAFF

D: TRBD2
size: NA
J: TRBJ2-1
V: TRBV5-1
DNA: TGCGCCAGCAGCTTGTGGAGGAGCGGGAGTGGGAATGAGCAGTTCTTC
CDR3: CASSLWRSGSGNEQFF

D: NA
size: NA
J: TRBJ1-1
V: TRBV27
DNA: TGTGCCAGCACCGGAGGCGTGAACACTGAAGCTTTCTTT
CDR3: CASTGGVNTEAFF

D: TRBD2
size: NA
J: TRBJ2-7
V: TRBV30
DNA: TGTGCCTGGAGGGGGACTAGCGGGACCCACGAGCAGTACTTC
CDR3: CAWRGTSGTHEQYF

D: NA
size: NA
J: TRBJ2-3
V: TRBV11-3
DNA: TGTGCCAGCAGCTTAGGGACCAGCCCTTTTGATACGCAGTATTTT
CDR3: CASSLGTSPFDTQYF

D: NA
size: NA
J: TRBJ1-1
V: TRBV4-1
DNA: TGCGCCAGCAGCCAAATAACCGGGACTGAAGCTTTCTTT
CDR3: CASSQITGTEAFF

D: TRBD2
size: NA
J: TRBJ2-1
V: TRBV5-1
DNA: TGCGCCAGCAGCTTTCCGACTAGCGCGAGCTCCTACAATGAGCAGTTCTTC
CDR3: CASSFPTSASSYNEQFF